One T cell receptor beta chain is described in this entry. Following extraction, RNA underwent reverse transcription to cDNA, which served as the sequencing template. Clones were sequenced by immunoSEQ multiplex PCR, and TCRdb holds only the in-frame ones, with some missing. The table includes approximately 200,000 clones, roughly 50% detected once. The CDR3 covers 12 residues. Germline CDR1 is SQVTM and CDR2 is ANQGSEA. The V segment lost 6 bases and the J segment 5 bases; nucleotides outside the gene matches: 5. Treatment noted: oral pan-JAK inhibitor, 5-10 mg twice daily. Sorting separated CD4+ and CD8+ T cells out of PBMCs. The entry originates in a study of CD8+ T cells in alopecia areata.

The source material was CD4+ T cells sorted from blood, sampled at week 24, from a patient treated with tofacitinib. This rearrangement joins TRBV29-1 to TRBJ1-2; TRBD1 aligns across 8 bases. This TCR came from a human donor with alopecia areata. This chain's CDR3 is CSVADRGYGYTF. In nucleotides, the CDR3 is TGCAGCGTCGCAGACAGGGGTTATGGCTACACCTTC.